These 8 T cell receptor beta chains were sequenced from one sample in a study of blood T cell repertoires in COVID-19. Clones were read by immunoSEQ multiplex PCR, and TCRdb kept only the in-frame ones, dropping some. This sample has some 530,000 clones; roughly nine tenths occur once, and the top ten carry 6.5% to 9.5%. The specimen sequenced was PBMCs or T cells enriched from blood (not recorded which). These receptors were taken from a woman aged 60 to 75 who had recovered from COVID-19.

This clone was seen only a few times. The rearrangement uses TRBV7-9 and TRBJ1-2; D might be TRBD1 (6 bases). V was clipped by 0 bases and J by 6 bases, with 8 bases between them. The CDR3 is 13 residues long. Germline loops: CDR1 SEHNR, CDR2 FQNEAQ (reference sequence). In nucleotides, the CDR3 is TGTGCCAGCAGCTTAGCACAGGGCAATGGCTACACCTTC. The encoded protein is CASSLAQGNGYTF. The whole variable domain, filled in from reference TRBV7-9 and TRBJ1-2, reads DTGVSQNPRHKITKRGQNVTFRCDPISEHNRLYWYRQTLGQGPEFLTYFQNEAQLEKSRLLSDRFSAERPKGSFSTLEIQRTEQGDSAMYLCASSLAQGNGYTFGSGTRLTVV.

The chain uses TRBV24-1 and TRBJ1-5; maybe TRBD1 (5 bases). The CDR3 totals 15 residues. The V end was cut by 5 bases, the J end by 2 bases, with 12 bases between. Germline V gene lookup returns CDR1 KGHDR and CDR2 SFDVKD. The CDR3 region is CATSARDLGNQPQHF. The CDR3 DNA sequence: TGTGCCACCAGTGCCAGGGACTTGGGCAATCAGCCCCAGCATTTT.

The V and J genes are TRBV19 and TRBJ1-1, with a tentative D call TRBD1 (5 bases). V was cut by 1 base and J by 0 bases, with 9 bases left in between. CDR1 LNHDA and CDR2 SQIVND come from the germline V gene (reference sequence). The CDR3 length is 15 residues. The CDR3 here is CASSIARGVNTEAFF. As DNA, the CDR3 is TGTGCCAGTAGTATAGCCCGGGGGGTGAACACTGAAGCTTTCTTT.

The CDR3 DNA reads TGTGCCAGCAGCCCAGGGGGGCTAGCGGGGGGGCCAGTTGGGAATGAGCAGTTCTTC. Protein sequence: CASSPGGLAGGPVGNEQFF. The V gene is TRBV7-6, the J gene TRBJ2-1; 12 bases line up with TRBD2. This CDR3 has 19 residues. Germline V lookup: CDR1 SGHVS, CDR2 FNYEAQ. J was trimmed by 7 bases and V by 5 bases; bases with no gene match: 18.

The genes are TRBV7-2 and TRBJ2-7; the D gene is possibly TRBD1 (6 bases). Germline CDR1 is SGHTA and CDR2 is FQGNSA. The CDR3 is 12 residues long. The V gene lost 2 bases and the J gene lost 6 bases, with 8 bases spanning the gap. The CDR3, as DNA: TGTGCCAGCAGCTTATCACAGGGCGAGCAGTACGTC. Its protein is CASSLSQGEQYV.

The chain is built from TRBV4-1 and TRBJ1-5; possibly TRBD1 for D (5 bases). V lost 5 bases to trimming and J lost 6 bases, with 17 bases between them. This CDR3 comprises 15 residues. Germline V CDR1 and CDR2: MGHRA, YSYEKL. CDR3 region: CASSNMEGTGQPQHF. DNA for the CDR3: TGCGCCAGCAGCAACATGGAGGGGACGGGTCAGCCCCAGCATTTT.

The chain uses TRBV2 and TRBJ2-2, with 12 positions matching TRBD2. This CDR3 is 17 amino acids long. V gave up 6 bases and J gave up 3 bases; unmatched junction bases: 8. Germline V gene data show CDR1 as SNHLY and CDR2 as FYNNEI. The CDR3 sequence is CASSRLAGAGDTGELFF. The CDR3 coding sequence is TGTGCCAGCAGCCGACTAGCGGGGGCCGGGGACACCGGGGAGCTGTTTTTT.

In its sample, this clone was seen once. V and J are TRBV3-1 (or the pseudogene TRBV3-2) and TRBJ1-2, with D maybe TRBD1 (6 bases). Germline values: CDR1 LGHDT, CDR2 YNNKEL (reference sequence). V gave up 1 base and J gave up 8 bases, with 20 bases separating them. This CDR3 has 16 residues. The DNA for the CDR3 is TGTGCCAGCAGCCAAGTCGGCGTGCAGGGGTCTGCCGGCTACACCTTC. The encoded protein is CASSQVGVQGSAGYTF.